This T cell receptor beta chain comes out of a study of spatial heterogeneity in lung cancer. Background on the study: Consistently, beta-chain sequences turned up in larger numbers than alpha-chain sequences did.

Every TCR cDNA molecule bore its own unique molecular identifier. Via MiXCR, TCRdb re-called the 5' RACE reads, giving one row per CDR3 protein. The sample lists about 21,000 distinct CDR3 sequences, approximately 4.2% occurring once. CDR3 length equals 15 residues. Trimming removed 0 bases at V and 1 base at J, with 10 bases between. Germline CDR1 MNHEY, CDR2 SMNVEV (reference sequence). Time point indicated: sample taken at primary tumor resection. This clonotype has only a few counts. The TCR was taken from a male donor with early-stage non-small cell lung cancer. The genes are TRBV27 and TRBJ2-7; D perhaps matches TRBD1 (6 bases). Sequencing used PBMCs, obtained at surgery. The CDR3 DNA sequence: TGTGCCAGCAGTTTATCGACAGGTATATCCTACGAGCAGTACTTC. Translating it yields CASSLSTGISYEQYF.